This section outlines one T cell receptor beta chain sequence together with its context. Its antigen is still unknown. The sample originates from a study of cytomegalovirus exposure and HLA in healthy donors. The study, taken as a whole, reports: In vitro assays verified that a few CMV-associated chains recognized CMV antigens specifically. Cytomegalovirus association was listed for under 200 TCR beta chains. Per published accounts, TCR beta sequences correctly predicted the HLA-A and HLA-B alleles of most subjects.

Vbeta (60) and Jbeta (13) primers were used in the PCR. Measured with immunoSEQ multiplex PCR; TCRdb has only the in-frame clones, and not every one. The sample yields 60,000 to 70,000 clones, under 85% seen once. V gave up 2 bases and J gave up 0 bases; unmatched junction bases: 2. The CDR3 has 15 residues. Germline CDR1 SGHNT, CDR2 YENEEA. The clonotype was recovered from a woman aged 25 to 45 in good health and CMV-seronegative. The sequencing sample was made of PBMCs. V and J are TRBV11-3 and TRBJ2-3; 7 bases line up with TRBD2. The CDR3: CASSLFSGSTDTQYF. The DNA for the CDR3 is TGTGCCAGCAGCTTATTTAGCGGGAGCACAGATACGCAGTATTTT.